Given below is one T cell receptor (beta chain) in context. Its antigen is not known. These data belong to a study of T cell responses to AZD1222 COVID-19 vaccine. General observations from the study: Targeting of unmutated variant regions was reportedly seen in nearly half of spike-specific TCRs. Across spike, vaccine-associated CD4 TCRs were found, dominant at 160-218 and 743-854.

Measured with immunoSEQ multiplex PCR; TCRdb has only the in-frame clones, and not every one. Counted here are approximately 64,000 clones, 84% occurring once; the ten biggest clones make up 9.8%. From germline, CDR1 is MNHEY and CDR2 SVGAGI. V shed 5 bases, J shed 9 bases, and the junction held 12 bases outside the gene matches. The CDR3 runs to 15 residues. This clonotype was sampled from an adult in good health. The rearrangement links TRBV6-5 to TRBJ2-1; 8 bases fit TRBD2. Sequenced here: peripheral blood, sampled on day 0 of AZD1222 vaccination. The CDR3 nucleotides read TGTGCCAGCAGTCCCAACGGCCTGACTAGCGTTGAGCAGTTCTTC. Translated, it gives CASSPNGLTSVEQFF.